Listed below are T cell receptor beta chains from one sample, sequenced in a study of early T cells in non-severe SARS-CoV-2 infection. TCRdb processed the 5' RACE reads anew with MiXCR; each CDR3 protein has one entry. Among around 98,000 distinct CDR3 sequences listed, approximately 11% were seen once. The source material was whole blood. The receptors were gathered from an adult who was a healthcare worker with PCR-confirmed SARS-CoV-2 infection or an uninfected control (not recorded which). The CDR3 runs from the conserved cysteine through the conserved F or W. Fields, in order: V gene, D gene, J gene, clone size, CDR3 DNA, CDR3 protein. D genes are given only for firm matches. Some rows mark clone size as missing; the rest say once, few, many or name a class of expanded clone.

>TRBV5-1|.|TRBJ1-1|many
TGCGCCAGCTCCCCAGGTGGGGCATATACTGAAGCTTTCTTT
CASSPGGAYTEAFF
>TRBV27|.|TRBJ2-3|many
TGTGCCAGCAGTCTACGGAGAACAGATACGCAGTATTTT
CASSLRRTDTQYF
>TRBV7-2|.|TRBJ2-5|many
TGTGCCAGCAGCCTACTCACCAGGGAAGAGACCCAGTACTTC
CASSLLTREETQYF
>TRBV7-6|TRBD1|TRBJ2-7|many
TGTGCCAGCAGCTTATGGGACAGGGGTTCCTACGAGCAGTACTTC
CASSLWDRGSYEQYF
>TRBV30|TRBD1|TRBJ1-1|.
TGTGCCTGGGACACAGGGGCAGGCACTGAAGCTTTCTTT
CAWDTGAGTEAFF
>TRBV5-4|TRBD2|TRBJ2-7|many
TGTGCCAGCAGCTTGAAACTAGCGGGCAACGAGCAGTACTTC
CASSLKLAGNEQYF
>TRBV5-4|.|TRBJ2-3|many
TGTGCCAGCAGCTTGCTCTCGGTGGGCACAGATACGCAGTATTTT
CASSLLSVGTDTQYF
>TRBV27|TRBD1|TRBJ2-7|many
TGTGCCACCTGGGACAGGGAAACCTACGAGCAGTACTTC
CATWDRETYEQYF
>TRBV7-8|TRBD2|TRBJ2-7|many
TGTGCCAGCAGCCCCCAAGGACTAGCGGGGATCGGCGAGCAGTACTTC
CASSPQGLAGIGEQYF
>TRBV9|.|TRBJ2-7|few
TGTGCCAGCAGCAAGGGCACAGGGAACTACGAGCAGTACTTC
CASSKGTGNYEQYF
>TRBV15|TRBD1|TRBJ1-2|.
TGTGCCACCAGCATTGACAGGGGGCAGGGCTATGGCTACACCTTC
CATSIDRGQGYGYTF
>TRBV18|TRBD2|TRBJ2-1|many
TGTGCCAGCTCATCACAGCGGGGGGGCCACAATGAGCAGTTCTTC
CASSSQRGGHNEQFF
>TRBV15|.|TRBJ2-5|.
TGTGCCACCAGCAGAGATAGGGGGGAGACCCAGTACTTC
CATSRDRGETQYF
>TRBV5-1|TRBD1|TRBJ2-2|few
TGCGCCAGCAGCTTGGCAGACAGGGGTGACACCGGGGAGCTGTTTTTT
CASSLADRGDTGELFF
>TRBV7-6|.|TRBJ2-1|few
TGTGCCAGCACCCAAGATTACAATGAGCAGTTCTTC
CASTQDYNEQFF
>TRBV11-2|TRBD2|TRBJ2-3|few
TGTGCCAGCAGCCCCCTTCTAGCGGCCACAGATACGCAGTATTTT
CASSPLLAATDTQYF
>TRBV27|.|TRBJ1-5|.
TGTGCCAGCAATCCCCATTCGGGCAATCAGCCCCAGCATTTT
CASNPHSGNQPQHF
>TRBV9|TRBD2|TRBJ2-3|many
TGTGCCAGCAGCCAGGGACTAGCGGAGTTCACAGATACGCAGTATTTT
CASSQGLAEFTDTQYF
>TRBV12-5|.|TRBJ2-3|.
TGTGCTAGTGGTTTGGCCCTAGCATCCGATACGCAGTATTTT
CASGLALASDTQYF
>TRBV7-2|.|TRBJ1-3|many
TGTGCCAGCAGCTTAGTTCGAGGGGGTCAGGGAAACACCATATATTTT
CASSLVRGGQGNTIYF
>TRBV3-1|TRBD1|TRBJ2-2|many
TGTGCCAGCAAAGGGACAGGCAACACCGGGGAGCTGTTTTTT
CASKGTGNTGELFF
>TRBV27|.|TRBJ1-4|.
TGTGCCAGCCGTTCTGCGGGGGCTAATGAAAAACTGTTTTTT
CASRSAGANEKLFF
>TRBV5-6|.|TRBJ2-2|few
TGTGCCAGCAGCTTATACCCCTCCGGTAACGCCGGGGAGCTGTTTTTT
CASSLYPSGNAGELFF
>TRBV19|TRBD1|TRBJ2-4|many
TGTGCCAGTAGTACCGGGACAGGGGTGTACATTCAGTACTTC
CASSTGTGVYIQYF
>TRBV20-1|.|TRBJ1-4|.
TGCAGTGCTAGAGATGTAGGGGGGGCAGCAAAAGAAAAACTGTTTTTT
CSARDVGGAAKEKLFF
>TRBV19|.|TRBJ2-6|many
TGTGCCAGTAGTATGGGAGTAGCTGGGGCCAACGTCCTGACTTTC
CASSMGVAGANVLTF
>TRBV30|TRBD1|TRBJ1-1|.
TGTGCCTCACAAAGGGGGCACCGAGAAGCTTTCTTT
CASQRGHREAFF
>TRBV11-1|.|TRBJ2-2|few
TGTGCCAGCAGCTTAGGCGACCTGAGGGACACCGGGGAGCTGTTTTTT
CASSLGDLRDTGELFF
>TRBV7-3|.|TRBJ2-1|few
TGTGCCAGCAGGGGGGAGTACAATGAGCAGTTCTTC
CASRGEYNEQFF
>TRBV7-9|.|TRBJ2-5|.
TGTGCCAGCAGCTTAAACGGGGGAGAGACCCAGTACTTC
CASSLNGGETQYF
>TRBV5-1|TRBD1|TRBJ1-2|many
TGCGCCAGCAGCCAGGGACAGGCGTATGGCTACACCTTC
CASSQGQAYGYTF
>TRBV20-1|TRBD1|TRBJ1-5|.
TGCAGTGCTAGCCGCGGACAGGGTAACGCCAATCAGCCCCAGCATTTT
CSASRGQGNANQPQHF
>TRBV5-1|.|TRBJ2-3|many
TGCGCCAGCAGCTTGGAGGGTTACACAGATACGCAGTATTTT
CASSLEGYTDTQYF
>TRBV20-1|.|TRBJ1-1|.
TGCAGTGCTTTCGACAGGAAGAACACTGAAGCTTTCTTT
CSAFDRKNTEAFF
>TRBV6-1|.|TRBJ2-3|few
TGTGCCAGCAGACAGAATACGCAGTATTTT
CASRQNTQYF
>TRBV5-1|.|TRBJ1-1|.
TGCGCCAGCAGCTTTAGCCCCGAGATCGAAGCTTTCTTT
CASSFSPEIEAFF
>TRBV29-1|.|TRBJ1-3|many
TGCAGCAGCTTGGACGCTTCCTCTGGAAACACCATATATTTT
CSSLDASSGNTIYF
>TRBV14|TRBD2|TRBJ2-7|many
TGTGCCAGCAGCCAAGTGTTAAGCACTAGCGGGTCCTACTCCTACGAGCAGTACTTC
CASSQVLSTSGSYSYEQYF
>TRBV6-5|TRBD1|TRBJ2-2|.
TGTGCCAGCACTGGAACCGACAGGGGCAAGCTGTTTTTT
CASTGTDRGKLFF